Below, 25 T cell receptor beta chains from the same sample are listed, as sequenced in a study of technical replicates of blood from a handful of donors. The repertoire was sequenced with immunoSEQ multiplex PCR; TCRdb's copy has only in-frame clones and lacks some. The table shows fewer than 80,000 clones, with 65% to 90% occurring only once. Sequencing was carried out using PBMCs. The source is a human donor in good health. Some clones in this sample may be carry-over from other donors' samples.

CDR3 residues: CSVEQSRTGGRGYTF. The DNA for the CDR3 is TGCAGCGTTGAGCAGTCCCGGACAGGGGGCAGGGGCTACACCTTC. V usage is TRBV29-1 and J usage is TRBJ1-2, with 11 nucleotides matching TRBD1. The J segment lost 8 bases and the V segment lost 3 bases, leaving 11 bases of the junction unmatched. The CDR3 extends over 15 amino acids. CDR1 is SQVTM, CDR2 ANQGSEA, per germline.

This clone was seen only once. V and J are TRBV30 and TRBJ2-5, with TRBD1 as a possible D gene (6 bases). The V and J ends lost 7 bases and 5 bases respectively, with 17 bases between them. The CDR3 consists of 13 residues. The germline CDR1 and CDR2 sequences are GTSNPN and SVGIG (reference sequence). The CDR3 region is CASSGATGETQYF. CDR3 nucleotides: TGTGCCTCGAGCGGAGCAACAGGGGAGACCCAGTACTTC.

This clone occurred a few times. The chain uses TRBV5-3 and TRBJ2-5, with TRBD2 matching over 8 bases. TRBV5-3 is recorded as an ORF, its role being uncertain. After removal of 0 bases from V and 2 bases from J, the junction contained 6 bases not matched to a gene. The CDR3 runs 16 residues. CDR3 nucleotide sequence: TGTGCCAGAAGCTTGGAGGGGTTAGCGGGGCAAGAGACCCAGTACTTC. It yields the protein CARSLEGLAGQETQYF.

In DNA form, the CDR3 reads TGTGCCAGCAGCTTCGGGTCGTATAGCAATCAGCCCCAGCATTTT. Encoded protein: CASSFGSYSNQPQHF. The chain uses TRBV6-5 and TRBJ1-5; D is unclear. In germline, CDR1 is MNHEY, CDR2 SVGAGI. V gave up 6 bases and J gave up 0 bases, with 12 bases separating them. The CDR3 is made up of 15 amino acids.

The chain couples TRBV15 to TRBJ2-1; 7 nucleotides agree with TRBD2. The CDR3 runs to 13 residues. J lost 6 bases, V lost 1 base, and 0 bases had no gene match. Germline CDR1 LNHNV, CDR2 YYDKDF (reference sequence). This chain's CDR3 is CATSRGLANEQFF. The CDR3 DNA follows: TGTGCCACCAGCAGAGGACTAGCCAATGAGCAGTTCTTC.

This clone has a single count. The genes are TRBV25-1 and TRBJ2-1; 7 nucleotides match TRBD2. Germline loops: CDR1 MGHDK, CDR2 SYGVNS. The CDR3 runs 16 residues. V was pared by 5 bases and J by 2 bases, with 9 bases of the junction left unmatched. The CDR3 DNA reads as TGTGCCAGCAGTTTGGGGACTACGATAGCCTACAATGAGCAGTTCTTC. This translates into CASSLGTTIAYNEQFF.

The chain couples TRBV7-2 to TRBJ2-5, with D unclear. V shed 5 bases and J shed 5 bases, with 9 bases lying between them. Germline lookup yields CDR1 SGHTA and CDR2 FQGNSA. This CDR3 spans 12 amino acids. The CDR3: CASSPFGETQYF. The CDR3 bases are TGTGCCAGCAGCCCCTTCGGGGAGACCCAGTACTTC.

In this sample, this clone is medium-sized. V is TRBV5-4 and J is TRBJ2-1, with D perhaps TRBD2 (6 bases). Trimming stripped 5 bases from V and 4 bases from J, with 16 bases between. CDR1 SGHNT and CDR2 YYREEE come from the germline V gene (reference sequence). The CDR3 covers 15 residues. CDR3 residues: CASSQAAGGYNEQFF. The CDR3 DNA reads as TGTGCCAGCAGTCAGGCCGCTGGGGGGTACAATGAGCAGTTCTTC.

The CDR3 DNA is TGTGCCAGCTCACCGAGTCAGGGGAGGGATGGCTACACCTTC. Residues: CASSPSQGRDGYTF. This sequence joins TRBV18 and TRBJ1-2, with D possibly matching TRBD1 (6 bases). The V and J ends lost 3 bases and 6 bases respectively, with 14 bases between them. The CDR3 is 14 amino acids. Germline lookup yields CDR1 KGHSH and CDR2 LQKENI. The full variable domain, with the rest looked up from reference TRBV18 and TRBJ1-2, is NAGVMQNPRHLVRRRGQEARLRCSPMKGHSHVYWYRQLPEEGLKFMVYLQKENIIDESGMPKERFSAEFPKEGPSILRIQQVVRGDSAAYFCASSPSQGRDGYTFGSGTRLTVV.

This chain's CDR3 is CASSQAPGSSGNTIYF. The DNA for the CDR3 is TGTGCCAGCAGCCAGGCTCCGGGAAGCTCTGGAAACACCATATATTTT. This chain connects TRBV5-6 to TRBJ1-3; D not certain. V was cut by 4 bases and J by 0 bases, with 14 bases left in between. Germline CDR1 reads SGHDT; CDR2 reads YYEEEE. The CDR3 sequence is 16 residues long.

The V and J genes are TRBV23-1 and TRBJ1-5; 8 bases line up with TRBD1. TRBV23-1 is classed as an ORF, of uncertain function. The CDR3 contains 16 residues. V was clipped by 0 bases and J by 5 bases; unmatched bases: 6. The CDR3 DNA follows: TGCGCCAGCAGTCAATCGGGAGACAGGGGACATCAGCCCCAGCATTTT. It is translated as CASSQSGDRGHQPQHF.

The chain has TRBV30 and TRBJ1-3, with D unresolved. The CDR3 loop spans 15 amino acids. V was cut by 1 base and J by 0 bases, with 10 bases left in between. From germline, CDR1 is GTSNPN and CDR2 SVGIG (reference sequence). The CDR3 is CAWSGGMTSGNTIYF. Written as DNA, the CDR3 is TGTGCCTGGAGTGGCGGGATGACCTCTGGAAACACCATATATTTT.

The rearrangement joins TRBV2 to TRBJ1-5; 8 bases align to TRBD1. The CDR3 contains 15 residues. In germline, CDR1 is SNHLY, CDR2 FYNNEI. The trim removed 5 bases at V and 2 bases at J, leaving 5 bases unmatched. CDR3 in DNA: TGTGCCAGCAGTCTTGAGACAGGGGGCAATCAGCCCCAGCATTTT. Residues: CASSLETGGNQPQHF.

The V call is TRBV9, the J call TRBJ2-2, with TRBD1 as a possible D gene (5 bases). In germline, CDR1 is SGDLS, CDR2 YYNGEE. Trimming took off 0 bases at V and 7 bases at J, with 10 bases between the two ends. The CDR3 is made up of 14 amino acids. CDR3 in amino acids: CASSVAQGNGELFF. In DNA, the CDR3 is TGTGCCAGCAGCGTAGCTCAGGGAAACGGGGAGCTGTTTTTT.

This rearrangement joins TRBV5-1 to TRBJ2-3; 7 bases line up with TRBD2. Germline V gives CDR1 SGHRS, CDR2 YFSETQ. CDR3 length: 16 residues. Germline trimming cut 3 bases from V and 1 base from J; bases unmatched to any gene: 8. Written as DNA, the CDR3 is TGCGCCAGCAGCTCCGGAGCGGGAATGGGCACAGATACGCAGTATTTT. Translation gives CASSSGAGMGTDTQYF.

The CDR3 region is CARESGSVGELFF. The CDR3 DNA reads TGTGCCCGCGAAAGCGGGAGTGTCGGGGAGCTGTTTTTT. V usage is TRBV30 and J usage is TRBJ2-2; TRBD2 matches at 8 bases. Germline CDR1 GTSNPN, CDR2 SVGIG (reference sequence). The CDR3 has 13 residues. With V trimmed by 8 bases and J by 7 bases, 9 bases remained unmatched.

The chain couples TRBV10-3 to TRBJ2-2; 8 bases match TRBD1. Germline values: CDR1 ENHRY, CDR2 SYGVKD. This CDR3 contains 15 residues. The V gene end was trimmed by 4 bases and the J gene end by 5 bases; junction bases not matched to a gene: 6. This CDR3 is CAISGQGLGTGELFF. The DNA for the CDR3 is TGTGCCATCAGTGGACAGGGGTTGGGGACCGGGGAGCTGTTTTTT.

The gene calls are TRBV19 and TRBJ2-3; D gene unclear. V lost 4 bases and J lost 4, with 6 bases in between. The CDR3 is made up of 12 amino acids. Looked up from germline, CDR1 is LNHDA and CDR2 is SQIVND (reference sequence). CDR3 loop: CASSSIADTQYF. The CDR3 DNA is TGTGCCAGTAGTAGTATTGCAGATACGCAGTATTTT.

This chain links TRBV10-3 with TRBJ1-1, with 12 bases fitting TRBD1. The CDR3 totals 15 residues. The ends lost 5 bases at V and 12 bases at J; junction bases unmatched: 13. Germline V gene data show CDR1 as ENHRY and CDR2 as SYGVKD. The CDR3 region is CAISSGQGAQRSSFF. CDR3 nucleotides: TGTGCCATCAGTTCGGGACAGGGGGCGCAAAGATCGTCTTTCTTT.

CDR3: CASREIGGQYF. The CDR3 DNA is TGTGCCAGCAGGGAGATTGGAGGGCAGTACTTC. The V call is TRBV6-1, the J call TRBJ2-7; weak D call: TRBD2 (5 bases). CDR3 length: 11 residues. Deletions cut 6 bases from V and 9 bases from J, with 12 bases between. The V gene's germline CDR1 is MNHNS and CDR2 SASEGT.

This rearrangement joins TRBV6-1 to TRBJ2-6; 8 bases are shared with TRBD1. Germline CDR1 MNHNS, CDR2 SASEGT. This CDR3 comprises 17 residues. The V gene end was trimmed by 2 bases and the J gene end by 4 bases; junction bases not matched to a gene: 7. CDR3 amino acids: CASSERAGGAGANVLTF. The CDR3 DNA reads TGTGCCAGCAGTGAAAGGGCAGGGGGCGCGGGGGCCAACGTCCTGACTTTC.

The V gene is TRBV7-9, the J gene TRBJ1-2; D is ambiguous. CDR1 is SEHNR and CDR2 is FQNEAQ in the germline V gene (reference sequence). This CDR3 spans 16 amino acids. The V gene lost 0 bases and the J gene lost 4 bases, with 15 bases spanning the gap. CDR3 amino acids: CASSLALGRLSYGYTF. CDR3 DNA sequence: TGTGCCAGCAGCTTAGCGCTCGGCAGGTTGAGCTATGGCTACACCTTC.

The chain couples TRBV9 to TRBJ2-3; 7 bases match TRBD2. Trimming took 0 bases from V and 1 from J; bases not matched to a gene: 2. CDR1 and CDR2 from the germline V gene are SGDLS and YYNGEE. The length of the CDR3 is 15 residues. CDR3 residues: CASSVGAGGTDTQYF. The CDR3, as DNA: TGTGCCAGCAGCGTAGGCGCGGGAGGCACAGATACGCAGTATTTT.

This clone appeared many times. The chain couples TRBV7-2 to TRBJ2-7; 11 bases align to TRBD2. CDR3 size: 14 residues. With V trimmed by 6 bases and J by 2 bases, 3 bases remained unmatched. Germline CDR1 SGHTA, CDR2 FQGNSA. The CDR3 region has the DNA TGTGCCAGCAGTTTACTAGCGGGAGCCTACGAGCAGTACTTC. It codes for CASSLLAGAYEQYF.

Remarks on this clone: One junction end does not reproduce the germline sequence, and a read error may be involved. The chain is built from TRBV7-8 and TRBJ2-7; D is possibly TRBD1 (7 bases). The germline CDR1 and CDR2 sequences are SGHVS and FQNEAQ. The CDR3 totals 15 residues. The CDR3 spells CVSSSPTGRSYEQYF. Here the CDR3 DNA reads TGTGTCAGCAGCTCCCCGACAGGGAGGTCCTACGAGCAGTACTTC.